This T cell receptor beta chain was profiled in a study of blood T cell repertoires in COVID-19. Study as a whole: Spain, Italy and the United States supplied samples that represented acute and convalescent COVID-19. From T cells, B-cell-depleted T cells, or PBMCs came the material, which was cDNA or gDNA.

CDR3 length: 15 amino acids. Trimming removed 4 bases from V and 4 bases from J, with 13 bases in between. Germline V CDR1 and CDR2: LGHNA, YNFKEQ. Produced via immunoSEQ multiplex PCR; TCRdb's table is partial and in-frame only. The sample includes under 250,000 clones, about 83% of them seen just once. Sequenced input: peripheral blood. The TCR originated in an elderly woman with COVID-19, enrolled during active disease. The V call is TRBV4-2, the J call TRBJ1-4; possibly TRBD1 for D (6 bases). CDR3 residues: CASSPRGGYNEKLFF. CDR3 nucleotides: TGTGCCAGCAGCCCCCGGGGGGGCTATAATGAAAAACTGTTTTTT.